The 22 T cell receptor beta chains below were found in one sample sequenced in a study of T cell repertoires in cytomegalovirus infection. These receptors have no identified antigens. TCRdb re-analysed the reads in MiXCR, keeping a single row per CDR3 protein. Found here are more than 300,000 distinct CDR3 sequences, approximately 35% of them singletons; the top ten hold approximately 15%. The specimen comprised cultured PBMCs, sampled from culture after CMV antigen stimulation. These receptors were taken from a human donor in good health (CMV status not recorded). Some clones in this sample may be carry-over from other donors' samples.

The chain employs TRBV18 and TRBJ1-1, with D tentatively TRBD1 (6 bases). The CDR3 is made up of 13 amino acids. From germline, CDR1 is KGHSH and CDR2 LQKENI. With 3 bases removed from V and 11 bases from J, the gap between germline ends came to 16 bases. CDR3 loop: CASSPVGGKEAFF. CDR3 in DNA: TGTGCCAGCTCACCTGTGGGGGGCAAGGAGGCTTTCTTT.

The chain employs TRBV6-2 or TRBV6-3 and TRBJ1-2; the D gene is possibly TRBD1 (6 bases). This CDR3 region has 14 residues. Germline-derived CDR1 and CDR2 are MNHEY and SVGEGT. With 5 bases removed from V and 4 bases from J, the gap between germline ends came to 14 bases. CDR3 nucleotides: TGTGCCAGCAGTGAGCCGGGACAACTCTATGGCTACACCTTC. Amino acids: CASSEPGQLYGYTF.

This clonotype was observed many times. This chain joins TRBV7-2 and TRBJ2-3, with a possible D match to TRBD2 (5 bases). The CDR3 contains 14 residues. The germline gives CDR1 SGHTA, CDR2 FQGNSA. V shed 5 bases and J shed 2 bases, with 11 bases lying between them. The CDR3 coding sequence is TGTGCCAGCAGCCCCCGGGAATCCACAGATACGCAGTATTTT. It is translated as CASSPRESTDTQYF. The whole variable domain, remainder taken from reference TRBV7-2 and TRBJ2-3, is GAGVSQSPSNKVTEKGKDVELRCDPISGHTALYWYRQSLGQGLEFLIYFQGNSAPDKSGLPSDRFSAERTGGSVSTLTIQRTQQEDSAVYLCASSPRESTDTQYFGPGTRLTVL.

This clonotype was counted a few times. The V call is TRBV4-3, the J call TRBJ1-2, with 7 bases fitting TRBD1. The CDR3 extends over 15 amino acids. After removal of 1 base from V and 5 bases from J, the junction contained 7 bases not matched to a gene. The germline CDR1 and CDR2 sequences are LGHNA and YSLEER. CDR3 in amino acids: CASSQVSGTAYGYTF. The CDR3 nucleotides are TGCGCCAGCAGCCAAGTTTCCGGGACAGCTTATGGCTACACCTTC.

A few counts support this clonotype. The rearrangement links TRBV28 to TRBJ2-5; TRBD1 agrees at 8 bases. CDR3 length: 16 residues. V gave up 6 bases and J gave up 2 bases; unmatched junction bases: 11. CDR1 and CDR2 from the germline V gene are MDHEN and SYDVKM. The DNA for the CDR3 is TGTGCCAGCAGCCCCCCCGGACAGGGTAGGCAAGAGACCCAGTACTTC. Translated, it gives CASSPPGQGRQETQYF.

The rearrangement joins TRBV27 to TRBJ2-3; 7 nucleotides agree with TRBD2. Trimming cost V 4 bases and J 3 bases; bases outside gene matches: 13. This CDR3 has 17 residues. The germline V gene encodes CDR1 MNHEY and CDR2 SMNVEV (reference sequence). DNA for the CDR3: TGTGCCAGCAGTTACTTTGGGTTTCGGGAGGAGACAGATACGCAGTATTTT. It translates to CASSYFGFREETDTQYF.

The chain has TRBV7-2 and TRBJ2-1, with TRBD2 matching 9 bases. Germline values: CDR1 SGHTA, CDR2 FQGNSA. V shed 0 bases, J shed 6 bases, and the junction held 6 bases outside the gene matches. The CDR3 runs to 16 residues. CDR3 nucleotides: TGTGCCAGCAGCTTAGCTTCAGCGGGAGGTTTCAATGAGCAGTTCTTC. Translation gives CASSLASAGGFNEQFF.

This clonotype was seen at least ten times. The chain uses TRBV28 and TRBJ2-6; unclear D gene. V was clipped by 5 bases and J by 2 bases, with 13 bases between them. The CDR3 is 16 residues long. The germline V gene encodes CDR1 MDHEN and CDR2 SYDVKM. This CDR3 reads CASSPWTQAGANVLTF. The DNA of the CDR3 is TGTGCCAGCAGTCCATGGACGCAAGCTGGGGCCAACGTCCTGACTTTC.

This rearrangement joins TRBV20-1 to TRBJ2-2; 14 bases are shared with TRBD2. Germline V CDR1 and CDR2: DFQATT, SNEGSKA (reference sequence). This CDR3 comprises 15 residues. V dropped 0 bases and J dropped 8; count of bases not matched to a gene: 2. CDR3 residues: CSARDGTSGSGELFF. DNA of the CDR3: TGCAGTGCTAGAGATGGGACTAGCGGGAGTGGGGAGCTGTTTTTT.

The rearrangement links TRBV6-4 to TRBJ2-1; 11 bases fit TRBD2. Germline loops: CDR1 MRHNA, CDR2 SNTAGT. The V and J ends lost 3 bases and 7 bases, in that order; junction bases with no gene match: 8. This CDR3 comprises 16 residues. Here the CDR3 DNA reads TGTGCCAGCAGTGATGAGGGACTAGCGGAAGTTAATGAGCAGTTCTTC. Protein product: CASSDEGLAEVNEQFF.

This clonotype was counted between two and nine times. The CDR3 protein is CASSTHRGREQYV. CDR3 sequence (DNA): TGTGCCAGCAGTACCCACAGGGGTCGCGAGCAGTACGTC. The chain uses TRBV27 and TRBJ2-7, with 7 bases fitting TRBD1. J was trimmed by 6 bases and V by 5 bases; bases with no gene match: 7. The CDR3 totals 13 residues. CDR1 and CDR2 from the germline V gene are MNHEY and SMNVEV (reference sequence).

This clonotype was detected only a few times. The chain uses TRBV12-3 or TRBV12-4 and TRBJ2-3; 9 bases map to TRBD2. The V segment lost 4 bases and the J segment 8 bases; nucleotides outside the gene matches: 13. CDR3 length equals 16 residues. DNA of the CDR3: TGTGCCAGCAGTTCCAGAACCCCGGGACTAGCTTCTACGCAGTATTTT. Protein product: CASSSRTPGLASTQYF.

The CDR3: CASSLVGWSSGNTIYF. Written as DNA, the CDR3 is TGTGCCAGCAGCTTAGTGGGCTGGAGCTCTGGAAACACCATATATTTT. The gene calls are TRBV7-9 and TRBJ1-3; D gene uncertain. The length of the CDR3 is 16 residues. Germline V gives CDR1 SEHNR, CDR2 FQNEAQ (reference sequence). The ends were cut back, 1 base at V and 0 bases at J, with 10 bases in the middle. The entire variable domain, with the rest obtained from reference TRBV7-9 and TRBJ1-3, is as follows: DTGVSQNPRHKITKRGQNVTFRCDPISEHNRLYWYRQTLGQGPEFLTYFQNEAQLEKSRLLSDRFSAERPKGSFSTLEIQRTEQGDSAMYLCASSLVGWSSGNTIYFGEGSWLTVV.

This clonotype was counted between two and nine times. The chain employs TRBV4-1 and TRBJ1-5; TRBD1 agrees at 9 bases. Per germline, CDR1 MGHRA and CDR2 YSYEKL. After removal of 1 base from V and 4 bases from J, the junction contained 5 bases not matched to a gene. The CDR3 is made up of 16 amino acids. As DNA, the CDR3 is TGCGCCAGCAGCCAAGTTCCGGGACAGGGAAATCAGCCCCAGCATTTT. Protein sequence: CASSQVPGQGNQPQHF.

This clonotype occurred a few times. The chain combines TRBV12-3 or TRBV12-4 with TRBJ1-6; no firm D call. V lost 5 bases and J 2 bases, leaving 7 bases between the germline ends. The CDR3 runs 14 residues. The CDR3 coding sequence is TGTGCCAGCAGTCGTAGGACCTATAATTCACCCCTCCACTTT. Amino acids: CASSRRTYNSPLHF.

The chain joins TRBV28 to TRBJ2-5; D remains ambiguous. Germline loops: CDR1 MDHEN, CDR2 SYDVKM. This CDR3 contains 13 residues. V lost 8 bases and J lost 0, with 10 bases in between. Written as DNA, the CDR3 is TGTGCCAGCCTGGCCCAGTACCAAGAGACCCAGTACTTC. This translates into CASLAQYQETQYF.

The sample holds a few counts of this clonotype. The chain couples TRBV7-2 to TRBJ1-5; D gene unclear. V lost 1 base to trimming and J lost 0 bases, with 7 bases between them. The length of the CDR3 is 15 residues. Germline V gene data show CDR1 as SGHTA and CDR2 as FQGNSA. The CDR3 loop is CASSLGTNSNQPQHF. As DNA, the CDR3 is TGTGCCAGCAGCTTAGGGACGAATAGCAATCAGCCCCAGCATTTT.

This clonotype was picked up many times. The chain couples TRBV7-2 to TRBJ2-7; D perhaps matches TRBD1 (6 bases). Germline CDR1 and CDR2: SGHTA and FQGNSA. The CDR3 length is 13 residues. The V end was cut by 0 bases, the J end by 11 bases, with 14 bases between. The CDR3, as DNA: TGTGCCAGCAGCTTAGCCACAGGGTTACAGAAGTACTTC. Translating gives CASSLATGLQKYF.

Note on this clonotype: Given a much more abundant clone one base away, this may be a read error. The chain uses TRBV4-1 and TRBJ1-3; D is uncertain. This CDR3 spans 16 amino acids. Germline loops: CDR1 MGHRA, CDR2 YSYEKL. The germline V and J ends were trimmed by 0 bases and 0 bases, with 9 bases remaining between them. In DNA form, the CDR3 reads TGCGCCAGCAGCCAAGAAGACGCTTACTCTGGAAACACCATATATTTT. Protein product: CASSQEDAYSGNTIYF.

This clonotype was detected only a few times. The chain uses TRBV7-2 and TRBJ2-3; TRBD1 matches 8 bases. CDR3 size: 14 residues. Unmatched junction bases numbered 6, after V lost 4 bases and J lost 6 bases. Germline loops: CDR1 SGHTA, CDR2 FQGNSA. The DNA for the CDR3 is TGTGCCAGCAGCTCCCGACAGGGGTCGGATACGCAGTATTTT. The encoded protein is CASSSRQGSDTQYF.

J is TRBJ2-4 and V is TRBV7-2; D perhaps matches TRBD2 (7 bases). In germline, CDR1 is SGHTA, CDR2 FQGNSA. The CDR3 is 17 amino acids. V was shortened by 0 bases and J by 5 bases, with 17 bases between the two germline ends. The CDR3 nucleotides are TGTGCCAGCAGCTTAGCGGGCGGGGGCTCTGGTCAAAACATTCAGTACTTC. Residues: CASSLAGGGSGQNIQYF.

The chain employs TRBV7-2 and TRBJ2-7; D is undetermined. V gave up 2 bases and J gave up 0 bases, with 5 bases separating them. The germline gives CDR1 SGHTA, CDR2 FQGNSA. This CDR3 has 13 amino acids. In DNA, the CDR3 is TGTGCCAGCAGCTTACGCCCCTCCTACGAGCAGTACGTC. Protein: CASSLRPSYEQYV.